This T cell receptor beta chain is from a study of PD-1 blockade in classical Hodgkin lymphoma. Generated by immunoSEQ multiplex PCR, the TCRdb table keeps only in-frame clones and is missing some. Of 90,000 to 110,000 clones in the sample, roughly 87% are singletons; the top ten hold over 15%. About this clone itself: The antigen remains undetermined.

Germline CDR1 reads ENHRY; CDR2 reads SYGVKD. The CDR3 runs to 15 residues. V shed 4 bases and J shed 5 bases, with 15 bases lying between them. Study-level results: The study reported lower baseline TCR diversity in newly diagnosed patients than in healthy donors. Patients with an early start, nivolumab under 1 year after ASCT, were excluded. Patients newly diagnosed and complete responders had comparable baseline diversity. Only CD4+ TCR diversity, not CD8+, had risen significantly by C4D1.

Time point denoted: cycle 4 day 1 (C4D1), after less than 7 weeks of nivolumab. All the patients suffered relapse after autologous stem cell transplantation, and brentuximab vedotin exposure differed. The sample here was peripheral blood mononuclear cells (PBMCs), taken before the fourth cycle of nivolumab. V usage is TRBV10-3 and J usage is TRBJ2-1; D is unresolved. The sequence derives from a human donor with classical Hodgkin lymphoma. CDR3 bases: TGTGCCATCAGTGGGAAAGGGTTGATGGACAATGAGCAGTTCTTC. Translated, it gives CAISGKGLMDNEQFF.